This T cell receptor (beta chain) comes out of a study of T-cell memory formation after mild COVID-19. Background on the study: Each donor largely had its own TCR clusters. Notes on the study in general: Clones that contracted from day 15 to 85 had balanced CD4/CD8; later expanders were CD4+ biased.

For this clonotype: The target antigen is unknown.

One entry per CDR3 protein, called by TCRdb with MiXCR from the 5' RACE reads. Among roughly 130,000 distinct CDR3 sequences listed, about 6% were seen once. V lost 0 bases and J 0 bases, leaving 16 bases between the germline ends. The germline V gene encodes CDR1 SGDLS and CDR2 YYNGEE. The CDR3 runs 18 residues. Material for sequencing was PBMCs or a T cell subset sorted from them (not recorded which). This sequence joins TRBV9 and TRBJ2-1; D may be TRBD2 (6 bases). This sequence originates from an adult woman who had mild COVID-19 (a few samples of this study predate the infection). Cell type and time point are not known. Here the CDR3 DNA reads TGTGCCAGCAGCGTAGCTCCGCCTAGCGCAAGCTCCTACAATGAGCAGTTCTTC. Encoded protein: CASSVAPPSASSYNEQFF.